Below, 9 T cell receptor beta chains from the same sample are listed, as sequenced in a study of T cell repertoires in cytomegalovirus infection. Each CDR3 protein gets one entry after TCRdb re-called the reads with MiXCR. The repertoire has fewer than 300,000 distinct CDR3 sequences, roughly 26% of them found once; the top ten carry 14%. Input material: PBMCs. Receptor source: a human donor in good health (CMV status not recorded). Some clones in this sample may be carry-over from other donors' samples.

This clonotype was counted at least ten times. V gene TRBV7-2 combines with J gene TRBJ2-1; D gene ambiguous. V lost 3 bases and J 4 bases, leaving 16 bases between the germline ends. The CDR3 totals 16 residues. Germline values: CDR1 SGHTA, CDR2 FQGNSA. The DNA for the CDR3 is TGTGCCAGCAGCTTGACCTCTACTGCCGAATACAATGAGCAGTTCTTC. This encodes CASSLTSTAEYNEQFF.

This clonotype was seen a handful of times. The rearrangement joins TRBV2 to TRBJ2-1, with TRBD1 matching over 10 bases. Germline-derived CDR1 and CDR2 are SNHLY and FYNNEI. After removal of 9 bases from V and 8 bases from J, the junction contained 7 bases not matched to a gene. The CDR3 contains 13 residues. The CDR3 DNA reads TGTGCCAGTTCTGACAGGGGGCGAGATGAGCAGTTCTTC. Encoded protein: CASSDRGRDEQFF.

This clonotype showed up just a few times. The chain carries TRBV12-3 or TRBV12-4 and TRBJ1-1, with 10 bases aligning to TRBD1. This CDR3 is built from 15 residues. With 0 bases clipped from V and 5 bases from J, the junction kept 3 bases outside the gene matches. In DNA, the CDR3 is TGTGCCAGCAGTTTAGCAGGACAGGGGGGGACTGAAGCTTTCTTT. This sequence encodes CASSLAGQGGTEAFF.

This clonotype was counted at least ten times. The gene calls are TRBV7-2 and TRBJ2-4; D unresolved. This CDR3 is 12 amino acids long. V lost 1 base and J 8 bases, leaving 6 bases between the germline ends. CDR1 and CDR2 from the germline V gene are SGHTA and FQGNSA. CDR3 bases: TGTGCCAGCAGCTTAGTCAGTGACATTCAGTACTTC. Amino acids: CASSLVSDIQYF.

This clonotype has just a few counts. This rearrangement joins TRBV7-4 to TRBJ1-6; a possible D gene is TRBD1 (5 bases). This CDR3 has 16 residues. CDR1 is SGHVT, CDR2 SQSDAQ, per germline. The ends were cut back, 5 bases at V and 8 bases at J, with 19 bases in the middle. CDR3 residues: CASSRSIGAGDSPLHF. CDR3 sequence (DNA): TGTGCCAGCAGCAGGAGTATAGGGGCTGGGGATTCACCCCTCCACTTT.

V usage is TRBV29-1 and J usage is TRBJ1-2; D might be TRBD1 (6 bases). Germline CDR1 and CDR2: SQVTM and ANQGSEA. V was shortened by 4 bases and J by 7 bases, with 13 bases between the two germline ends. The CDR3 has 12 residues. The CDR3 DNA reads TGCAGCGTTGTTAGGGGGGTCAGTGGCTACACCTTC. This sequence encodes CSVVRGVSGYTF. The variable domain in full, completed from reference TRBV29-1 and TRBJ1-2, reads SAVISQKPSRDICQRGTSLTIQCQVDSQVTMMFWYRQQPGQSLTLIATANQGSEATYESGFVIDKFPISRPNLTFSTLTVSNMSPEDSSIYLCSVVRGVSGYTFGSGTRLTVV.

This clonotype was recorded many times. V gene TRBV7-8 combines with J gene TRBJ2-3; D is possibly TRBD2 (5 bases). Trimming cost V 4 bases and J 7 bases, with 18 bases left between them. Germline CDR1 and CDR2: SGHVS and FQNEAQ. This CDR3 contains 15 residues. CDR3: CASSSGILPPNTQYF. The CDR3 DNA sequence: TGTGCCAGCAGCTCCGGGATCCTACCCCCAAATACGCAGTATTTT.

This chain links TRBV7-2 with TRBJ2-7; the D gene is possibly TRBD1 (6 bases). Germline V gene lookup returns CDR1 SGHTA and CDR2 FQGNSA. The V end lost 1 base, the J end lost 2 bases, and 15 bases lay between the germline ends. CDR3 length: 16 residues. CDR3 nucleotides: TGTGCCAGCAGCTTAGGTCCCGGGACATCGACCTACGAGCAGTACTTC. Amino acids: CASSLGPGTSTYEQYF.

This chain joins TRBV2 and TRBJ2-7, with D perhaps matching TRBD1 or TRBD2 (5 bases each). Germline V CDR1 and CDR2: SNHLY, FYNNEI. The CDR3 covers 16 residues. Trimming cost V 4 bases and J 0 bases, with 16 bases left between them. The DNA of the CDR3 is TGTGCCAGCAGTGGACCGGGGACCGCGAGCTCCTACGAGCAGTACTTC. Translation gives CASSGPGTASSYEQYF.